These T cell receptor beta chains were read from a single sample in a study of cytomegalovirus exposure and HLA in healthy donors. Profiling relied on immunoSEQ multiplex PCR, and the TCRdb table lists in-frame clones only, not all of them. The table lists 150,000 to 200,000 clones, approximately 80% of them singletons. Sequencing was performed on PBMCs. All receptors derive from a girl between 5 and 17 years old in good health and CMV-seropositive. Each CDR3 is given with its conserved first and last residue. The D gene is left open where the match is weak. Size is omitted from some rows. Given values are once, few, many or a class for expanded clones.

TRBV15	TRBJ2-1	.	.	CATSRGSGTYNEQFF	TGTGCCACCAGCAGAGGGAGCGGGACATACAATGAGCAGTTCTTC
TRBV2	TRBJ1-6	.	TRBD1	CARGRDSFNSPLHF	TGTGCCAGAGGACGGGACAGCTTTAATTCACCCCTCCACTTT
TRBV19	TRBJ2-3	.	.	CATRPGTGWRDTQYF	TGTGCCACCCGACCCGGAACAGGGTGGCGGGATACGCAGTATTTT
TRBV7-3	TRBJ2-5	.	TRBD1	CASSPAGDRGLRETQYF	TGTGCCAGCAGTCCCGCCGGGGACAGGGGGCTTCGGGAGACCCAGTACTTC
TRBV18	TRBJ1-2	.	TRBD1	CASSRQGAYGYTF	TGTGCCAGCTCTCGACAGGGCGCCTATGGCTACACCTTC
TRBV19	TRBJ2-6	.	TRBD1	CASSMGQTLSGANVLTF	TGTGCCAGTAGTATGGGACAGACCCTCTCTGGGGCCAACGTCCTGACTTTC
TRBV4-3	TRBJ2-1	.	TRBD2	CASSQEVYASGSMSEQFF	TGCGCCAGCAGCCAAGAAGTCTATGCTAGCGGGAGTATGAGTGAGCAGTTCTTC
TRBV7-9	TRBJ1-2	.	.	CASSPSGPLKAHYGYTF	TGTGCCAGCAGCCCCTCCGGTCCCTTGAAAGCGCACTATGGCTACACCTTC
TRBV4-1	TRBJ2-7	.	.	CASSPGSYEQYF	TGCGCCAGCAGCCCCGGGTCCTACGAGCAGTACTTC
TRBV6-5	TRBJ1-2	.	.	CASSYQGLYGYTF	TGTGCCAGCAGTTATCAGGGTCTCTATGGCTACACCTTC
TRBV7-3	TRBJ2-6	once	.	CASTLTSSGANVLTF	TGTGCCAGCACCCTTACGAGCTCTGGGGCCAACGTCCTGACTTTC
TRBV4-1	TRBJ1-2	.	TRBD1	CASSPDRTIYGYTF	TGCGCCAGCAGCCCGGACAGGACAATCTATGGCTACACCTTC
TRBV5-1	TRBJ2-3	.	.	CASSLVGVSTDTQYF	TGCGCCAGCAGCTTGGTAGGGGTTAGCACAGATACGCAGTATTTT
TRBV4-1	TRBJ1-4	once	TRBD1	CASRYGQGLSTNEKLFF	TGCGCCAGCAGGTACGGACAGGGACTTTCAACTAATGAAAAACTGTTTTTT
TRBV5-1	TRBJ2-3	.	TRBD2	CASSRLAGYTDTQYF	TGCGCCAGCAGCCGCCTAGCGGGGTACACAGATACGCAGTATTTT
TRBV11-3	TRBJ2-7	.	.	CASSLDSYEQYF	TGTGCCAGCAGCTTAGACAGCTACGAGCAGTACTTC
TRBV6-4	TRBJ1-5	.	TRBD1	CASSIDRDQPQHF	TGTGCCAGCAGTATTGACAGGGATCAGCCCCAGCATTTT
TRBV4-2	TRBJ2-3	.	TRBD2	CASSQVGGRNTDTQYF	TGTGCCAGCAGCCAAGTCGGCGGGAGGAACACAGATACGCAGTATTTT
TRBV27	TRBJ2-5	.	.	CASSFGPVVETQYF	TGTGCCAGCAGTTTTGGGCCGGTCGTAGAGACCCAGTACTTC
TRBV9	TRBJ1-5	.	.	CASSVGTNQPQHF	TGTGCCAGCAGCGTCGGGACAAATCAGCCCCAGCATTTT
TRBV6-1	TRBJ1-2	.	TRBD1	CASRDREGSYGYTF	TGTGCCAGCAGGGACAGGGAGGGTAGCTATGGCTACACCTTC
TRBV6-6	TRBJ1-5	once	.	CASLQGGNQPQHF	TGTGCCAGCTTACAGGGAGGGAATCAGCCCCAGCATTTT